The 4 T cell receptor beta chains presented below share a single source sample, sequenced in a study of OX40 agonist ivuxolimab in advanced cancers. Generated by immunoSEQ multiplex PCR, the TCRdb table keeps only in-frame clones and is missing some. Counted here are about 49,000 clones, 85% occurring once; the ten biggest clones make up roughly 22%. Here the sequenced sample was CD4+ or CD8+ T cells sorted from blood, taken in a trial of the OX40 agonist ivuxolimab. The receptors here all came from an adult with an advanced solid tumor such as melanoma, head and neck, liver or kidney cancer.

The chain combines TRBV4-1 with TRBJ2-5; 10 positions match TRBD1. The DNA end is more similar to TRBJ2-7, so the J call may be wrong. The germline CDR1 and CDR2 sequences are MGHRA and YSYEKL. The CDR3 totals 15 residues. CDR3 amino acids: CASSQDGGTGAEQYF. The CDR3 coding sequence is TGCGCCAGCAGCCAAGATGGGGGGACAGGGGCCGAGCAGTACTTC.

The chain recombines TRBV4-3 with TRBJ1-4; possible D gene TRBD1, 5 bases. This CDR3 contains 17 residues. CDR1 LGHNA and CDR2 YSLEER come from the germline V gene. Between the trimmed V and J ends, which lost 4 bases and 2 bases, there was a span of 17 bases. The CDR3 nucleotides are TGCGCCAGCAGCCCCTATAAAGACAGCGCCACTAATGAAAAACTGTTTTTT. Translation: CASSPYKDSATNEKLFF.

This chain links TRBV4-1 with TRBJ2-2; the D gene is possibly TRBD2 (6 bases). This CDR3 region has 15 residues. Trimming took off 9 bases at V and 3 bases at J, with 17 bases between the two ends. CDR1 MGHRA and CDR2 YSYEKL come from the germline V gene. CDR3 region: CASAGFVGDTGELFF. CDR3 coding DNA: TGCGCCAGTGCGGGGTTCGTAGGGGACACCGGGGAGCTGTTTTTT.

This chain uses TRBV19 with TRBJ1-2; 10 nucleotides match TRBD1. Germline V gene sequence: CDR1 LNHDA, CDR2 SQIVND (reference sequence). The CDR3 consists of 13 residues. The J segment lost 3 bases and the V segment lost 11 bases, leaving 6 bases of the junction unmatched. CDR3 coding DNA: TGTGCCGCCGGGACAGGGGTTGACTATGGCTACACCTTC. The encoded protein is CAAGTGVDYGYTF.